This T cell receptor beta chain was sequenced in a study of vaccination effects on CD4 cells after COVID-19 (dated by TCRdb to about 2022). Regarding the study in general: Post-vaccine samples across the study were collected a median of 72 days after the second dose, with a range of 14 to 241. The study compared SARS-CoV-2 spike-specific CD4+ TCR repertoires before and after mRNA vaccination in COVID-19 convalescent patients and infection-naive vaccine recipients. Altogether, 10 COVID-19 convalescent patients and 4 SARS-CoV-2-naive healthy vaccine recipients made up the full study. Cultures from other donors in the study were sequenced with the Oncomine TCR Beta short-read assay on an Illumina iSeq 100.

The full study reports these points: Both infection-induced and vaccine-induced clones contracted markedly at late post-vaccination timepoints, which is consistent with waning T cell responses. The study was limited by a small number of convalescent patients, and early post-infection timepoints were lacking. In healthy vaccine recipients, vaccine-induced clones were almost all SARS-CoV-2 mono-reactive, with only 1 of 255 being cross-reactive with common cold coronaviruses.

Receptor amplification or capture employed the immunoSEQ multiplex PCR assay. DNA from the cultured, isolated CD4+ T cells was subjected to TCR beta CDR3 sequencing. The original pipeline was this. Non-productive TCR sequences were removed and reads were trimmed to the CDR3 region, keeping CDR3s of at least 7 amino acids. Antigen-specific clonotypes were identified with the MANAFEST web app by comparing expansion in peptide wells against reference cultures. For clones to be considered positive, expansion at FDR<0.05 versus reference and all other wells, an odds ratio above 5, and a frequency above 0.1% in two replicate wells were required. A clonotype was called cross-reactive if it was significantly expanded both in SARS-CoV-2 spike wells and in at least one common cold coronavirus spike condition. CDR3 similarity was assessed by Levenshtein distance with the stringdist R package, and unrooted trees were built with ape in R 3.6.1. TCRdb took over this immuneACCESS table, retaining in-frame rearrangements with V and J assigned. Such tables are incomplete; in checked studies, under half of the missing clones stem from an unresolved V gene, and the remainder is unexplained. V, J and clone size are taken as reported in that table, and D and trimming were inferred from the DNA itself. Across this sample there are some 30,000 clones, with 70% to 75% seen only once. Roughly 15% of the sample is taken by the ten largest.

As regards this clone: Its specific antigen is unknown. The input lacks base qualities; no much larger clone sits a single base away.

In the ViraFEST assay, PBMC were stimulated with viral peptide pools, and antigen-specific CD4+ T cell clonotypes were then identified by expansion using TCR sequencing. After more than nine days of culture, CD4+ T cells were isolated with the EasySep CD4+ T cell isolation kit. Each participant got two doses of an mRNA SARS-CoV-2 vaccine, either BNT162b2 or mRNA-1273. Healthy vaccine recipients had no prior SARS-CoV-2 infection, confirmed by negative nucleocapsid antibodies before and after vaccination. Under 2.5 million PBMC per well were cultured with approximately 10 ug/ml peptides in IMDM containing 5% human AB serum, 8.5 to 10 IU/ml IL-2 and gentamicin. Half of the culture medium was replaced with fresh IL-2-containing medium on days 3 and 7. Unless noted otherwise, every peptide stimulation condition was cultured in triplicate wells. PBMC were separated from whole blood using Ficoll-Paque Plus gradient centrifugation and were then either cryopreserved at -140C or used fresh. Overlapping peptide pools spanned the spike proteins of SARS-CoV-2 and the common cold coronaviruses HCoV-NL63, HCoV-OC43 and HCoV-229E. The QIAamp micro DNA kit was used to extract genomic DNA from the cultured CD4+ T cells.

As encoded in the germline V gene (reference sequence), CDR1 is MNHNY while CDR2 is SVGAGI. V was cut back by 0 bases and J by 5 bases, leaving a gap of 11 bases between them. The CDR3 runs 15 residues from the cysteine to the phenylalanine. The retained sequence is limited to the CDR3, 45 bases, with the frame set at the first base. The receptor chain draws on TRBV6-6 and TRBJ1-5, with the D gene not clear enough to name. This sample comprised CD4+ T cells from PBMCs cultured with HCoV-229E spike peptides, obtained after COVID-19 vaccination. The sample's cell subset or site, from its label and the paper: HCoV-229E spike overlapping peptide pool stimulation. The clonotype originates from a human donor who received a COVID-19 vaccine. The CDR3 reads as follows: CASSYSSGGDQPQHF. Here is the DNA: TGTGCCAGCAGTTACTCGTCAGGAGGCGATCAGCCCCAGCATTTT.